This T cell receptor (beta chain) was recovered during a study of T-cell reconstitution after alpha-beta-depleted transplantation in children. This CDR3 is 15 amino acids long. Germline CDR1 is KGHDR and CDR2 is SFDVKD. The V gene end was trimmed by 4 bases and the J gene end by 4 bases; junction bases not matched to a gene: 6. This sample's TCRbeta library carried unique molecular identifier barcodes. TCRdb itself ran the PCR reads through MiXCR, one entry per CDR3 protein. The sample lists 580,000 or so distinct CDR3 sequences; about 23% were seen once. V is TRBV24-1 and J is TRBJ1-2; TRBD1 matches at 9 bases. This sequence was found in a boy younger than two who had a stem cell transplant for acute myeloid leukemia, so the T cells may come from the graft donor. The sequencing used PBMCs, mostly from graft donor cells, collected 360 days after TCRalphabeta/CD19-depleted stem cell transplant. The CDR3 sequence: CATSDSGTGTYGYTF. DNA for the CDR3: TGTGCCACCAGTGACTCCGGGACAGGGACCTATGGCTACACCTTC.